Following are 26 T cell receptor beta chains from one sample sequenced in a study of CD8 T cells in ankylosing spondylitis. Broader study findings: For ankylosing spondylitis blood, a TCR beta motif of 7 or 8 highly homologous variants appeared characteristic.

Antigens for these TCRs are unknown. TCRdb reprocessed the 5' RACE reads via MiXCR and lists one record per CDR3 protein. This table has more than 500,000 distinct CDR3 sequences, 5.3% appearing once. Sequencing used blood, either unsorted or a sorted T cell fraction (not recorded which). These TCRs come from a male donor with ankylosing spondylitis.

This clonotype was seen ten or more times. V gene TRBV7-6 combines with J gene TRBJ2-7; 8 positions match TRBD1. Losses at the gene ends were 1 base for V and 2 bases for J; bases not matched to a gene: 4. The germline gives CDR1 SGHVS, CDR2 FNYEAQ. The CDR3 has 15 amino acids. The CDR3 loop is CASSLGGTGPYEQYF. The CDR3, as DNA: TGTGCCAGCAGCTTAGGGGGGACAGGCCCCTACGAGCAGTACTTC.

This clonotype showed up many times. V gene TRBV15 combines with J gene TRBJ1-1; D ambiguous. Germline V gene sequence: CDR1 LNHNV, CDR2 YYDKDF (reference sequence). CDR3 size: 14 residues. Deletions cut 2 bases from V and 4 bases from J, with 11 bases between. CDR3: CATSRIKGGTEAFF. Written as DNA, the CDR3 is TGTGCCACCAGCAGAATCAAGGGTGGCACTGAAGCTTTCTTT.

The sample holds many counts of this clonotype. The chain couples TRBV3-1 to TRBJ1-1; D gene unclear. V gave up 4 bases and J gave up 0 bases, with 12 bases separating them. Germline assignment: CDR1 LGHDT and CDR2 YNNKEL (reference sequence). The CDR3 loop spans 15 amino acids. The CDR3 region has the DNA TGTGCCAGCAGCCCGTATGCCGGCTTGAACACTGAAGCTTTCTTT. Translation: CASSPYAGLNTEAFF.

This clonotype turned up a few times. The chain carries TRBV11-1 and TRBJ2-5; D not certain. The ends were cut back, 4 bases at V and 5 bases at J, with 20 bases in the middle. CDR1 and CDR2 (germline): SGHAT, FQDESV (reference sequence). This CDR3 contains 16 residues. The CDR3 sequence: CASSYGPGFVLETQYF. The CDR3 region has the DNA TGTGCCAGCAGCTACGGACCCGGATTTGTTTTGGAGACCCAGTACTTC.

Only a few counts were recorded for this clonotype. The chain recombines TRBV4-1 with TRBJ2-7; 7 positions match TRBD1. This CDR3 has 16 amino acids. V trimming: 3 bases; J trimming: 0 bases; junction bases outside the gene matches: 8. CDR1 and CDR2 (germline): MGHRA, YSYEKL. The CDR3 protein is CASSQLAGTASYEQYF. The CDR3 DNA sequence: TGCGCCAGCAGCCAGCTCGCCGGGACAGCCTCCTACGAGCAGTACTTC.

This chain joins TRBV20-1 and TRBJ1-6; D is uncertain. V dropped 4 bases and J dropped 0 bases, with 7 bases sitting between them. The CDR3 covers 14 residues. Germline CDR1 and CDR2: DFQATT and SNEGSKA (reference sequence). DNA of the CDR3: TGCAGTGCTATGGAAAGCTCCTATAATTCACCCCTCCACTTT. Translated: CSAMESSYNSPLHF.

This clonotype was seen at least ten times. The CDR3 loop reads CSASTSAYEQYF. CDR3 bases: TGCAGTGCTTCAACTAGCGCCTACGAGCAGTACTTC. This chain uses TRBV20-1 with TRBJ2-7; 7 bases align to TRBD2. CDR3 length: 12 residues. Trimming took 5 bases from V and 2 from J; bases not matched to a gene: 3. Germline-derived CDR1 and CDR2 are DFQATT and SNEGSKA (reference sequence).

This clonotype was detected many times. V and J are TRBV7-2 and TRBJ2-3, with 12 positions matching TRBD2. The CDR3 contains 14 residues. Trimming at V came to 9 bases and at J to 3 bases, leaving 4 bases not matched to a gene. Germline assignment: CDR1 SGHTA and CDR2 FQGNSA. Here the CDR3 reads CASASGGATDTQYF. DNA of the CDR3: TGTGCCAGTGCTAGCGGGGGGGCGACAGATACGCAGTATTTT.

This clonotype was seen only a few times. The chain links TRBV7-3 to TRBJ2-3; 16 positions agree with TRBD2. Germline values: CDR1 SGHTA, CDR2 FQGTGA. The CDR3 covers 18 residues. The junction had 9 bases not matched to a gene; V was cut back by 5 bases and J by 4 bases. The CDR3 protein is CASSRRGTSGGASDTQYF. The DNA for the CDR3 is TGTGCCAGCAGCCGCCGGGGGACTAGCGGGGGGGCCTCAGATACGCAGTATTTT.

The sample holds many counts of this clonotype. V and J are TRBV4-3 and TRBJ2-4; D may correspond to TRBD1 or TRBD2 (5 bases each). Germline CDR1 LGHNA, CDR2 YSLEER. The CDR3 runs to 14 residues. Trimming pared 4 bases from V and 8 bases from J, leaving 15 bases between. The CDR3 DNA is TGCGCCAGCAGCCCGACTCCCTTGGGGGACATTCAGTACTTC. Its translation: CASSPTPLGDIQYF.

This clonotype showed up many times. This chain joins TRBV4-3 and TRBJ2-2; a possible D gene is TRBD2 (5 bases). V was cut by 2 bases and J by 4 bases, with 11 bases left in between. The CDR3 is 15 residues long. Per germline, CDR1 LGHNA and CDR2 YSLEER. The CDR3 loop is CASSQNSGVTGELFF. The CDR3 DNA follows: TGCGCCAGCAGCCAAAACTCCGGGGTCACCGGGGAGCTGTTTTTT.

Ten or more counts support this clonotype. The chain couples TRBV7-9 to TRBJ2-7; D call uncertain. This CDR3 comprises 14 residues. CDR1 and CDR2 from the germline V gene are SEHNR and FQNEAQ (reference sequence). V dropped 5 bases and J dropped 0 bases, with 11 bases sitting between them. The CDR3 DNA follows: TGTGCCAGCAGCGCGGACGGCCCCTCCTACGAGCAGTACTTC. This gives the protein CASSADGPSYEQYF.

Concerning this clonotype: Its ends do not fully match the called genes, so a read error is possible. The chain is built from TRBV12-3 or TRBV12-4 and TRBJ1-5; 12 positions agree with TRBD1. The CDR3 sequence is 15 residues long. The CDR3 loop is CSSSFGTGGNQPQHF. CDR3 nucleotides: TGTTCCAGCAGTTTCGGGACAGGGGGCAATCAGCCGCAGCATTTT.

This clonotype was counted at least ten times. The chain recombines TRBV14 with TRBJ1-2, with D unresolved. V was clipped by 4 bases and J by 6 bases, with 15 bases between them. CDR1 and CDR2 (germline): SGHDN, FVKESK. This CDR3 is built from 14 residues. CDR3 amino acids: CASSRNVGVHGYTF. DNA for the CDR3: TGTGCCAGCAGCCGGAATGTGGGAGTACATGGCTACACCTTC.

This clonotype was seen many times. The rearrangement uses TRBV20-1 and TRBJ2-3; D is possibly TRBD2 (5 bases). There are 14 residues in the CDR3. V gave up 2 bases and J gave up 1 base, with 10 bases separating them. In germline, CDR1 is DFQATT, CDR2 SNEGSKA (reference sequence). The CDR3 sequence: CSARSSFRTDTQYF. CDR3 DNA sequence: TGCAGTGCTAGATCTAGCTTTCGCACAGATACGCAGTATTTT.

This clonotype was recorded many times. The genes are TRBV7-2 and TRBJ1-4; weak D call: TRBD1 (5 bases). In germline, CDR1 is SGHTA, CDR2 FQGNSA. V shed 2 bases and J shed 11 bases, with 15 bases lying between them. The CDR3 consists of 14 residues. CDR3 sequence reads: CASSLRSPEGKLFF. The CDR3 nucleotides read TGTGCCAGCAGCTTAAGGTCTCCCGAGGGGAAACTGTTTTTT.

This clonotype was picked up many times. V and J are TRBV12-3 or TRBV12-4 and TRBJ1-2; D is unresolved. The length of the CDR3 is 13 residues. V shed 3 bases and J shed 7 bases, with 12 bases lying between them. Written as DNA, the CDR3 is TGTGCCAGCAGTTTCCTTTTGACGACTGGCTACACCTTC. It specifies CASSFLLTTGYTF.

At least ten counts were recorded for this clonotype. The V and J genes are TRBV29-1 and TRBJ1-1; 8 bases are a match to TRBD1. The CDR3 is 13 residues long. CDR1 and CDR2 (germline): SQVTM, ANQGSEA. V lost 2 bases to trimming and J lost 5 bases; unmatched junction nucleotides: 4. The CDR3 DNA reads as TGCAGCGTTGAAACAGGGGGGAGGACTGAAGCTTTCTTT. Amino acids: CSVETGGRTEAFF.

This CDR3 reads CASSTTPGTQVSGANVLTF. The CDR3 bases are TGTGCCAGCAGCACTACCCCCGGGACCCAGGTCTCTGGGGCCAACGTCCTGACTTTC. J is TRBJ2-6 and V is TRBV11-1; perhaps D is TRBD1 or TRBD2 (5 bases each). V dropped 5 bases and J dropped 0 bases, with 20 bases sitting between them. The germline gives CDR1 SGHAT, CDR2 FQDESV (reference sequence). The CDR3 covers 19 residues. Full variable domain (remainder filled in from reference TRBV11-1 and TRBJ2-6): EAEVAQSPRYKITEKSQAVAFWCDPISGHATLYWYRQILGQGPELLVQFQDESVVDDSQLPKDRFSAERLKGVDSTLKIQPAELGDSAMYLCASSTTPGTQVSGANVLTFGAGSRLTVL.

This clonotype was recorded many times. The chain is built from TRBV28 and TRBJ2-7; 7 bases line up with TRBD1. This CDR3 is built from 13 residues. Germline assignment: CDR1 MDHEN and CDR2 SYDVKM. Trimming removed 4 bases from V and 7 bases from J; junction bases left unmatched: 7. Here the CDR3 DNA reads TGTGCCAGCAGTTCACAGGGGATCGGAGAGCAGTACTTC. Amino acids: CASSSQGIGEQYF.

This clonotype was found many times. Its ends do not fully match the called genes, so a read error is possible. Here the CDR3 DNA reads TGCGCCAGCAGGTTGGCTAGCCACAGGGACAATGAGCAGTTCTTC. This gives the protein CASRLASHRDNEQFF. The chain links TRBV5-1 to TRBJ2-1; D possibly corresponds to TRBD1 (6 bases). Germline loops: CDR1 SGHRS, CDR2 YFSETQ. This CDR3 is built from 15 residues.

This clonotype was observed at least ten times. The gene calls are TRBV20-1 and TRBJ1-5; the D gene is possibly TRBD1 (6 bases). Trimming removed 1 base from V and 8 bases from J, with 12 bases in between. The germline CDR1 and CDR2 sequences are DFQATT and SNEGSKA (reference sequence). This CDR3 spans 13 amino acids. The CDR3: CSARAFRGEPQHF. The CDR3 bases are TGCAGTGCTAGAGCCTTTAGGGGGGAGCCCCAGCATTTT.

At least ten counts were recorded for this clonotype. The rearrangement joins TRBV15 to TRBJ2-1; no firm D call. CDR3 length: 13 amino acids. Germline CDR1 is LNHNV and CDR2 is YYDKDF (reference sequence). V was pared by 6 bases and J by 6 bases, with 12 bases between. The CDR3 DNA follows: TGTGCCACCAGTATCGACCGACCCAATGAGCAGTTCTTC. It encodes CATSIDRPNEQFF. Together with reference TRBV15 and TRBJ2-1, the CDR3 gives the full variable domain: DAMVIQNPRYQVTQFGKPVTLSCSQTLNHNVMYWYQQKSSQAPKLLFHYYDKDFNNEADTPDNFQSRRPNTSFCFLDIRSPGLGDTAMYLCATSIDRPNEQFFGPGTRLTVL.

CDR3 coding DNA: TGTGCCAGCAGCTCAATTTTGAGCTCCTACGAGCAGTACTTC. Its protein product is CASSSILSSYEQYF. The J gene is TRBJ2-7, the V gene TRBV11-2; D unclear. V was cut by 4 bases and J by 0 bases, with 10 bases left in between. CDR3 size: 14 residues. Per germline, CDR1 SGHAT and CDR2 FQNNGV.

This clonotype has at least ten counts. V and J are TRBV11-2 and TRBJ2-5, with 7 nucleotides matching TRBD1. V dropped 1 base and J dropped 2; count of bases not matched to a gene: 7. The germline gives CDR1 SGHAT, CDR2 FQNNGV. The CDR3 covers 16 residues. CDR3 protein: CASSLGRRDRQETQYF. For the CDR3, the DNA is TGTGCCAGCAGCTTAGGTCGCCGGGACAGACAAGAGACCCAGTACTTC.

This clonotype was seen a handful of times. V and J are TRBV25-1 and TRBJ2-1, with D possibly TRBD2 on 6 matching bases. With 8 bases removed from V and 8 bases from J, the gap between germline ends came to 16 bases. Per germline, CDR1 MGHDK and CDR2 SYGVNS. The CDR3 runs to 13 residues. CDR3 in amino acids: CASRDSGTDEQFF. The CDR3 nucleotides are TGTGCCAGCCGGGACTCTGGGACGGATGAGCAGTTCTTC.